Listed below are T cell receptor beta chains from one sample, sequenced in a study of CD8+ T cells in alopecia areata. Measured with immunoSEQ multiplex PCR; TCRdb has only the in-frame clones, and not every one. The profile shows more than 150,000 clones, around 60% of them singletons. The source material was CD8+ T cells sorted from blood, sampled at week 24, from a patient treated with tofacitinib. Every receptor here comes from a human donor with alopecia areata. The CDR3 runs from the conserved cysteine through the conserved F or W. D genes are given only for firm matches. For some rows the clone size is stated as once, few or many, or as a class when expanded; others skip it.

>-|TRBJ2-1|TRBV14|-
TGTGCCAGCAGCCCTGGGGAAATAAACAATGAGCAGTTCTTC
CASSPGEINNEQFF
>-|TRBJ1-1|TRBV15|-
TGTGCCACCAGTCAGGTCGGGAACACTGAAGCTTTCTTT
CATSQVGNTEAFF
>-|TRBJ1-6|TRBV5-1|-
TGCGCCAGCAGCTTAGGGCAGGGGCATAATTCACCCCTCCACTTT
CASSLGQGHNSPLHF
>-|TRBJ1-1|TRBV5-1|-
TGCGCCAGCAGCCTTGGACAGTCGAACACTGAAGCTTTCTTT
CASSLGQSNTEAFF
>few|TRBJ2-7|TRBV5-1|-
TGCGCCAGCAGCTTGGATCGGTCACGCTCCTACGAGCAGTACTTC
CASSLDRSRSYEQYF
>few|TRBJ2-1|TRBV14|TRBD1
TGTGCCAGCAGCCCCGGGACAGGGGCCTACAATGAGCAGTTCTTC
CASSPGTGAYNEQFF
>few|TRBJ2-4|TRBV2|-
TGTGCCAGCAGTGAAGGAAAAGCCAAAAACATTCAGTACTTC
CASSEGKAKNIQYF
>-|TRBJ2-3|TRBV5-1|-
TGCGCCGGCCAAATAGGGGTTGGAGATACGCAGTATTTT
CAGQIGVGDTQYF
>-|TRBJ1-5|TRBV30|TRBD1
TGTGCCTGGCGTCCATCGACAGGGCGGGCTCAGCCCCAGCATTTT
CAWRPSTGRAQPQHF
>-|TRBJ2-5|TRBV6-1|-
TGTGCCAGCTGGGGGGAGACCCAGTACTTC
CASWGETQYF
>few|TRBJ1-1|TRBV7-9|-
TGTGCCAGCAGCTCCCGGGTGGAAGCTTTCTTT
CASSSRVEAFF
>-|TRBJ2-1|TRBV5-1|-
TGCGCCAGCAGCTCGCCCCACCTGGGTAGCGATAGTGAGCAGTTCTTC
CASSSPHLGSDSEQFF
>-|TRBJ1-5|TRBV27|TRBD1
TGTGCCAGCAGTGACAGGGAGTGGCAGCCCCAGCATTTT
CASSDREWQPQHF
>few|TRBJ2-5|TRBV5-1|-
TGCGCCAGCAGCCCCCAAAAGGCCCACCAAGAGACCCAGTACTTC
CASSPQKAHQETQYF
>few|TRBJ1-2|TRBV21-1|-
TGTGCCAGCAGCGGAAAAAGGGGATCTAACTATGGCTACACCTTC
CASSGKRGSNYGYTF
>-|TRBJ2-3|TRBV9|TRBD1
TGTGCCAGCAGCGTAGTAGGGGGCGGCACAGATACGCAGTATTTT
CASSVVGGGTDTQYF
>-|TRBJ2-3|TRBV7-6|TRBD2
TGTGCCAGCAGCTTAGGGACTAGCGGGGGTTTCACAGATACGCAGTATTTT
CASSLGTSGGFTDTQYF
>-|TRBJ1-1|TRBV13|-
TGTGCCAGCAGCTTAGGAGGGGGGGAGGCTTTCTTT
CASSLGGGEAFF
>-|TRBJ2-5|TRBV2|-
TGTGCCAGCAGGGCCCAAGAGACCCAGTACTTC
CASRAQETQYF
>-|TRBJ2-5|TRBV9|TRBD2
TGTGCCAGCAGCTGGACTAGCGGGGAAGAGACCCAGTACTTC
CASSWTSGEETQYF
>few|TRBJ2-7|TRBV5-1|-
TGCGCCAGCAGCTGGGCAGGGACCGAGCAGTACTTC
CASSWAGTEQYF
>-|TRBJ2-1|TRBV5-1|TRBD2
TGCGCCAGTAGTGTCTCGGGACTAGCGGGGGCCCCCCCCTACAATGAGCAGTTCTTC
CASSVSGLAGAPPYNEQFF
>-|TRBJ2-7|TRBV4-1|-
TGCGCCAGCAGCCAAGAGAACGTCGGAACCTCCTACGAGCAGTACTTC
CASSQENVGTSYEQYF
>-|TRBJ2-4|TRBV25-1|-
TGTGCCAGCAGACGGGGGTACGGCATTCAGTACTTC
CASRRGYGIQYF
>-|TRBJ2-1|TRBV9|-
TGTGCCAGCAGCGCACAGACCAGGGTTTATGAGCAGTTCTTC
CASSAQTRVYEQFF
>-|TRBJ1-2|TRBV29-1|TRBD1
TGCAGCGTCGCCGGGACAGGGGGCTTTGGGAGCTATGGCTACACCTTC
CSVAGTGGFGSYGYTF
>-|TRBJ2-3|TRBV5-1|-
TGCGCCAGCAGCTTGGCCGGGACATGGTCAGATACGCAGTATTTT
CASSLAGTWSDTQYF
>-|TRBJ2-2|TRBV5-1|TRBD1
TGCGCCAGCAGCTCCCTGGACAGGCCCGGGGAGCTGTTTTTT
CASSSLDRPGELFF
>-|TRBJ2-1|TRBV6-5|-
TGTGCCAGCAGTTACTCTACAGGGATCTATTTTTATGAGCAGTTCTTC
CASSYSTGIYFYEQFF
>-|TRBJ2-1|TRBV11-2|TRBD2
TGTGCCAGCCGGTGGTCGGGGGGGGCGCCTGAGCAGTTCTTC
CASRWSGGAPEQFF
>few|TRBJ2-7|TRBV5-6|-
TGTGCCAGCAGCTCCGGGACGGGCTACGAGCAGTACTTC
CASSSGTGYEQYF
>few|TRBJ1-5|TRBV6-5|-
TGTGCCAGCAGGCCGGGACGGACCAATCAGCCCCAGCATTTT
CASRPGRTNQPQHF
>few|TRBJ2-7|TRBV7-8|-
TGTGCCAGCAGCTTAGGTGGGGACTACGAGCAGTACTTC
CASSLGGDYEQYF
>-|TRBJ1-2|TRBV7-9|TRBD1
TGTGCCAGCAGCGGGGACAGCGCAGTCTATGGCTACACCTTC
CASSGDSAVYGYTF
>few|TRBJ1-5|TRBV6-6|-
TGTGCCAGCTTGGGTAGCAATCAGCCCCAGCATTTT
CASLGSNQPQHF
>-|TRBJ1-6|TRBV7-6|TRBD1
TGTGCCAGCAGCTTGGGGACAGGGGCCGCCAATTCACCCCTCCACTTT
CASSLGTGAANSPLHF
>few|TRBJ2-7|TRBV29-1|-
TGCAGCGCCGGGGTCCCTTCCGAGCAGTACTTC
CSAGVPSEQYF
>-|TRBJ2-1|TRBV7-9|-
TGTGCCAGCAGCCCTCCGGCGGGTGAGCAGTTCTTC
CASSPPAGEQFF
>few|TRBJ1-1|TRBV4-1|TRBD1
TGCGCCAGCAGCCAAGCTGGGACAGCGGACACTGAAGCTTTCTTT
CASSQAGTADTEAFF
>-|TRBJ2-5|TRBV19|-
TGTGCCAGTAGTATAGATATGGGGTCCTCGGGGACCCAGTACTTC
CASSIDMGSSGTQYF
>-|TRBJ1-6|TRBV2|-
TGTGCCAGCCCCGGGCCGGGTTCACCCCTCCACTTT
CASPGPGSPLHF
>few|TRBJ2-5|TRBV25-1|TRBD1
TGTGCCAGCAGCAGGGACAGGTGGGGAGAGACCCAGTACTTC
CASSRDRWGETQYF
>-|TRBJ2-7|TRBV7-9|-
TGTGCCAGCAGCTCTATATACGGAGGCTACGAGCAGTACTTC
CASSSIYGGYEQYF
>-|TRBJ1-1|TRBV29-1|-
TGCAGCGTTGTTCTACGAACTTCAGCTTTCTTT
CSVVLRTSAFF
>-|TRBJ2-5|TRBV18|-
TGTGCCAGCTCACCAATGGGCGGACTGCAAGAGACCCAGTACTTC
CASSPMGGLQETQYF
>few|TRBJ2-3|TRBV4-2|-
TGTGCCAGCAGCCAAGGGGGGGATACGCAGTATTTT
CASSQGGDTQYF